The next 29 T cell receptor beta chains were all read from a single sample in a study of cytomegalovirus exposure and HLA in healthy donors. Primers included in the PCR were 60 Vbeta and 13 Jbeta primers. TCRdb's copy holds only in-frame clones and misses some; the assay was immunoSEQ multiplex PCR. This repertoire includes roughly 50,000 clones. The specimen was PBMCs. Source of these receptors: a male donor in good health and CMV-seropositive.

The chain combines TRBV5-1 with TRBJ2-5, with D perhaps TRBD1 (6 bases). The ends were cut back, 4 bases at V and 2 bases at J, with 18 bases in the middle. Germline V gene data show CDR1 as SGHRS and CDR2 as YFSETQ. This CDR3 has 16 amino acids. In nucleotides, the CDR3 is TGCGCCAGCAGCCAAATAATGACAGGTGGACAAGAGACCCAGTACTTC. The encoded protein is CASSQIMTGGQETQYF.

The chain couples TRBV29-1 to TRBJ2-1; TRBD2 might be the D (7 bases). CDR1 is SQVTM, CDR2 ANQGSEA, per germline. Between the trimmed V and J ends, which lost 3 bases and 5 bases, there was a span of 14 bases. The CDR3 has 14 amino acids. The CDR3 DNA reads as TGCAGCGTTGAGGGGGGGGCCCAAGACAATGAGCAGTTCTTC. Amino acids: CSVEGGAQDNEQFF.

CDR3: CAISEAGQGLLNYGYTF. CDR3 DNA: TGTGCCATCAGTGAGGCGGGACAGGGACTTCTTAACTATGGCTACACCTTC. The rearrangement uses TRBV10-3 and TRBJ1-2; 9 nucleotides align to TRBD1. Germline CDR1 reads ENHRY; CDR2 reads SYGVKD. Trimming took 2 bases from V and 1 from J; bases not matched to a gene: 8. This CDR3 is 17 amino acids long.

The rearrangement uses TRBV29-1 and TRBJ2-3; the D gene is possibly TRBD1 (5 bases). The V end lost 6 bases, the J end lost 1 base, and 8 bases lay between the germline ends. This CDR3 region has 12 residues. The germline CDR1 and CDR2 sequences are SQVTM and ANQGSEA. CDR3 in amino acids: CSVAQGTDTQYF. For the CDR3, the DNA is TGCAGCGTGGCACAGGGCACAGATACGCAGTATTTT.

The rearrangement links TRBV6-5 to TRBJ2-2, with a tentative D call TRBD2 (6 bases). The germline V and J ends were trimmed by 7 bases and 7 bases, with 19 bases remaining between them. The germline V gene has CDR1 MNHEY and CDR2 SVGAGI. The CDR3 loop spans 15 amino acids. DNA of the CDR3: TGTGCCAGCACCCAATGGGGGGTGGTCAACGGGGAGCTGTTTTTT. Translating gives CASTQWGVVNGELFF.

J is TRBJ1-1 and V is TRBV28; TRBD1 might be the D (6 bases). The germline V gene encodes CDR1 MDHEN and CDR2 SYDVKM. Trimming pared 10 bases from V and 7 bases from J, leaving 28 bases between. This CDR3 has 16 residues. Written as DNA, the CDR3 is TGTGCCATCCGAGGTTCCGGGACACTGGGTTTAGGTGAAGCTTTCTTT. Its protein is CAIRGSGTLGLGEAFF.

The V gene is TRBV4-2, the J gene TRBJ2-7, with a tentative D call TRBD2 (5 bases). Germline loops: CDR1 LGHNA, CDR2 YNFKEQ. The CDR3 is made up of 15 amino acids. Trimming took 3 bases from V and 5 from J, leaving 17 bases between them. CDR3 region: CASSHWPGSVDEQYF. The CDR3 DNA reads TGTGCCAGCAGCCATTGGCCGGGGAGTGTTGACGAGCAGTACTTC.

CDR3 protein: CASSLRTSGVYEQYF. The CDR3 region has the DNA TGTGCCAGCAGCCTACGGACTAGCGGGGTCTACGAGCAGTACTTC. V and J are TRBV13 and TRBJ2-7; 12 bases agree with TRBD2. CDR3 length equals 15 residues. The junction had 5 bases not matched to a gene; V was cut back by 5 bases and J by 3 bases. Germline-derived CDR1 and CDR2 are PRHDT and FYEKMQ (reference sequence).

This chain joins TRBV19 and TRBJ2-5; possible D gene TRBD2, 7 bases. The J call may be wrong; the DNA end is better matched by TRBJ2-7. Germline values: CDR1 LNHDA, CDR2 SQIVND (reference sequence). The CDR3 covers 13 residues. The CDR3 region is CARRRGGSDEQYF. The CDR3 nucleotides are TGTGCCCGACGGAGGGGGGGATCTGACGAGCAGTACTTC.

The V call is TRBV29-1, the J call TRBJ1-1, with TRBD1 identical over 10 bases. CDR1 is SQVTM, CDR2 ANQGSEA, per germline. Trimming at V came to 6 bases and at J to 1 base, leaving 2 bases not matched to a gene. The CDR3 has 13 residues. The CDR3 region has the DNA TGCAGCGTGGGGGACAGGGGGAACACTGAAGCTTTCTTT. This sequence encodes CSVGDRGNTEAFF.

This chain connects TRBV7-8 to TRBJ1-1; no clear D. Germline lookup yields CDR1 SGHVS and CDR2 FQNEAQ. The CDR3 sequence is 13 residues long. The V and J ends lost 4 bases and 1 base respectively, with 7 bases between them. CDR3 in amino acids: CASSSEGNTEAFF. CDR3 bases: TGTGCCAGCAGCTCAGAGGGGAACACTGAAGCTTTCTTT.

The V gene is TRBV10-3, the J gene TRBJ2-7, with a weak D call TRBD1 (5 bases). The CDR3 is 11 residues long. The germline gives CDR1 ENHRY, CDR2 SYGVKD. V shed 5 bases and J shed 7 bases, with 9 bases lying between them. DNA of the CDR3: TGTGCCATCAGTCCCAGGGATGAGCAGTACTTC. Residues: CAISPRDEQYF.

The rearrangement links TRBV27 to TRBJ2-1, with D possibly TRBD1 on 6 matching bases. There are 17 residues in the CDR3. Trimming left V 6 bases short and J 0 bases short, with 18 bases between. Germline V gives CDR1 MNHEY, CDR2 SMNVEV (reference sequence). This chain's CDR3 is CASSIDRPLFSYNEQFF. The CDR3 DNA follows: TGTGCCAGCAGCATTGACAGGCCCCTATTCTCCTACAATGAGCAGTTCTTC.

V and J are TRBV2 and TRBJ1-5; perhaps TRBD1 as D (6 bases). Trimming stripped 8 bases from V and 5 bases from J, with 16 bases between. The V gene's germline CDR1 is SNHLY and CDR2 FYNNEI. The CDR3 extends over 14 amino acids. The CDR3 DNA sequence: TGTGCCAGCTCACCGGGACCAGGGGATCAGCCCCAGCATTTT. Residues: CASSPGPGDQPQHF.

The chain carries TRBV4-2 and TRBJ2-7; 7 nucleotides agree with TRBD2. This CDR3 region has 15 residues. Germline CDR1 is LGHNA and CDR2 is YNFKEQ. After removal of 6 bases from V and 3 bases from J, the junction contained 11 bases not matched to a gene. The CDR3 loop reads CASSPGAGANYEQYF. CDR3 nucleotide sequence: TGTGCCAGCAGTCCCGGGGCGGGAGCAAACTACGAGCAGTACTTC.

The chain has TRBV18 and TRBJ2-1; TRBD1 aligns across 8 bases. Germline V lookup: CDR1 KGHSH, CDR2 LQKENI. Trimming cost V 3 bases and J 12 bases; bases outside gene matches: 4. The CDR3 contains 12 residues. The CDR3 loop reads CASSPSGTGQFF. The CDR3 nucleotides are TGTGCCAGCTCACCTTCCGGGACAGGGCAGTTCTTC.

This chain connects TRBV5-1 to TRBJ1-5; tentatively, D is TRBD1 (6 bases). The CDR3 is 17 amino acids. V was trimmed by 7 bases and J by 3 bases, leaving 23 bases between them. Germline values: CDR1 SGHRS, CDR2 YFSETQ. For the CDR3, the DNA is TGCGCCAGCGTCTGGCCCCGGAAGGGACACCCCAATCAGCCCCAGCATTTT. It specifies CASVWPRKGHPNQPQHF.

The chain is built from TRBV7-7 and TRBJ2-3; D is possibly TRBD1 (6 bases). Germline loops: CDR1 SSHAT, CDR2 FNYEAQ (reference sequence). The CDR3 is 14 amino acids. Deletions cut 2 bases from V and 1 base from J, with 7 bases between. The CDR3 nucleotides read TGTGCCAGCAGCTTAAGGACAGGCACAGATACGCAGTATTTT. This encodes CASSLRTGTDTQYF.

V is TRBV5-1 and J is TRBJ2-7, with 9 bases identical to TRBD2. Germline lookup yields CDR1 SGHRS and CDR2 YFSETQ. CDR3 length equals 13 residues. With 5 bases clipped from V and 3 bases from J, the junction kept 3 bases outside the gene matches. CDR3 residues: CASRFSGGYEQYF. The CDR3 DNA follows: TGCGCCAGCAGATTTAGCGGGGGCTACGAGCAGTACTTC.

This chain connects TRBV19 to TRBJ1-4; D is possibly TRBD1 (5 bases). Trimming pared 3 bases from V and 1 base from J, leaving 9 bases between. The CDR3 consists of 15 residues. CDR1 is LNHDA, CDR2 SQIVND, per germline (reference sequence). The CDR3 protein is CASSMQTVTNEKLFF. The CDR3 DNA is TGTGCCAGTAGTATGCAGACAGTAACTAATGAAAAACTGTTTTTT.

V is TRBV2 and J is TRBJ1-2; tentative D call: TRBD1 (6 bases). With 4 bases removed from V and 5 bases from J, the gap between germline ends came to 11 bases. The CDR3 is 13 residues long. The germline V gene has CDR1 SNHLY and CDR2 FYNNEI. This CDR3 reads CASSGGGWYGYTF. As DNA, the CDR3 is TGTGCCAGCAGTGGCGGGGGCTGGTATGGCTACACCTTC.

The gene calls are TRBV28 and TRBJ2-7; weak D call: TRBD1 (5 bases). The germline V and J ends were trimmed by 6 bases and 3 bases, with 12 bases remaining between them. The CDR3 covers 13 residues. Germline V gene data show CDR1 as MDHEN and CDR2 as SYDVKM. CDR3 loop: CASSRAQGYEQYF. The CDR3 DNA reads TGTGCCAGCAGCCGAGCCCAGGGCTACGAGCAGTACTTC.

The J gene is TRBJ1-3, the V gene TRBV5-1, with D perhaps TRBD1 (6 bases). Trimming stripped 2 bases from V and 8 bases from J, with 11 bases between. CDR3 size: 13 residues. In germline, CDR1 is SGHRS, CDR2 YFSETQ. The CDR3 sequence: CASSLQGIDTIYF. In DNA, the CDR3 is TGCGCCAGCAGCTTACAGGGTATTGACACCATATATTTT.

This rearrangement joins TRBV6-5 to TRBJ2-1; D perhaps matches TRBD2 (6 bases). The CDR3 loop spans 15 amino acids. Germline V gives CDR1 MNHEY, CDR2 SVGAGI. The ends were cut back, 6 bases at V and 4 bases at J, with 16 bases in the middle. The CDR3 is CASRQTGDPYNEQFF. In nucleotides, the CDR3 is TGTGCCAGCAGGCAGACGGGGGACCCATACAATGAGCAGTTCTTC.

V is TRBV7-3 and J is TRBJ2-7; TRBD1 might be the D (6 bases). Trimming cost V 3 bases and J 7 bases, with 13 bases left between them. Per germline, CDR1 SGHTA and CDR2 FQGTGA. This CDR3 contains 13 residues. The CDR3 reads CASSFAGVGEQYF. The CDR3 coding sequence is TGTGCCAGCAGCTTTGCAGGGGTGGGTGAGCAGTACTTC.

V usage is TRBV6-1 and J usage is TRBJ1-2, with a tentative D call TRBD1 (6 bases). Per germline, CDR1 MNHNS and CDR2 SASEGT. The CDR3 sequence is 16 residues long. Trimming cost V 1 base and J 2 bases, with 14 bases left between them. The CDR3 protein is CASSEVGGGGNYGYTF. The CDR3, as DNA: TGTGCCAGCAGTGAAGTAGGGGGGGGAGGGAACTATGGCTACACCTTC.

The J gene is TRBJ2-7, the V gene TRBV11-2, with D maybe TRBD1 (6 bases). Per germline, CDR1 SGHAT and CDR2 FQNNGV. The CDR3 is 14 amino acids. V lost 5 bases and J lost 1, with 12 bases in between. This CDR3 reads CASSNSRGSYEQYF. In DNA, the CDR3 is TGTGCCAGCAGCAACAGCAGGGGATCCTACGAGCAGTACTTC.

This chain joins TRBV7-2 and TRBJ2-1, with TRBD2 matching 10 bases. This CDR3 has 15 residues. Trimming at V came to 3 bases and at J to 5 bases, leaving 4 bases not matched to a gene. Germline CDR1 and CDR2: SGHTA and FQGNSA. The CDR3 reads CASSFWTSGNNEQFF. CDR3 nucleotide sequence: TGTGCCAGCAGCTTTTGGACTAGCGGAAACAATGAGCAGTTCTTC.

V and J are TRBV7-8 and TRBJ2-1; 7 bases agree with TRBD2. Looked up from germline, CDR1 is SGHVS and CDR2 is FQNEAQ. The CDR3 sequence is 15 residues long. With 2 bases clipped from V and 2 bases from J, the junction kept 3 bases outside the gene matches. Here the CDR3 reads CASSLRGGAYNEQFF. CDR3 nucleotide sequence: TGTGCCAGCAGCTTACGTGGGGGGGCCTACAATGAGCAGTTCTTC.